The entry that follows covers one T cell receptor beta chain sequence. The antigen is undetermined. These data originate in a study of cytomegalovirus exposure and HLA in healthy donors. Points from the study as a whole: The study labeled 150 or so TCR beta chains cytomegalovirus-associated.

The V gene's germline CDR1 is PRHDT and CDR2 FYEKMQ (reference sequence). The CDR3 consists of 15 residues. With 5 bases clipped from V and 7 bases from J, the junction kept 7 bases outside the gene matches. The protocol was immunoSEQ multiplex PCR, while the TCRdb copy is restricted to in-frame clones and leaves out a portion. Altogether around 180,000 clones are present, around 88% being singletons, with the ten largest covering roughly 1.5%. V gene TRBV13 combines with J gene TRBJ1-4; 10 bases align to TRBD1. The receptor's source is a woman aged 18-29 years in good health and CMV-seronegative. The sequenced material came from PBMCs. CDR3 loop: CASSPDRGRTEKLFF. CDR3 nucleotide sequence: TGTGCCAGCAGCCCCGACAGGGGGCGAACTGAAAAACTGTTTTTT. Full variable domain (remainder filled in from reference TRBV13 and TRBJ1-4): AAGVIQSPRHLIKEKRETATLKCYPIPRHDTVYWYQQGPGQDPQFLISFYEKMQSDKGSIPDRFSAQQFSDYHSELNMSSLELGDSALYFCASSPDRGRTEKLFFGSGTQLSVL.